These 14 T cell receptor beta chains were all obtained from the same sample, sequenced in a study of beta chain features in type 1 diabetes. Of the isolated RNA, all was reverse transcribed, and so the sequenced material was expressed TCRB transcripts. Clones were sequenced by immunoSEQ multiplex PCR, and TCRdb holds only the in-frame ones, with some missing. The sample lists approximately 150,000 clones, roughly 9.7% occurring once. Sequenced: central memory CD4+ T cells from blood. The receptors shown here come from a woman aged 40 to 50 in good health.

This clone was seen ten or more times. Here the CDR3 DNA reads TGTGCCAGCAGCTCTACAGGCAACTACGAGCAGTACTTC. It is translated as CASSSTGNYEQYF. This rearrangement joins TRBV7-2 to TRBJ2-7, with a weak D call TRBD1 (5 bases). The CDR3 runs 13 residues. CDR1 is SGHTA and CDR2 is FQGNSA in the germline V gene. V was trimmed by 4 bases and J by 3 bases, leaving 10 bases between them.

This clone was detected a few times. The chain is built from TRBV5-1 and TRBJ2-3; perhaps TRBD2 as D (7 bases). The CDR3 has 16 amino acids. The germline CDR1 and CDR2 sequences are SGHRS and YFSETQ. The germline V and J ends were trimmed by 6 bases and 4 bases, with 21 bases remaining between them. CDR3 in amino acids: CASNPGSGGGADTQYF. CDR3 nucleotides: TGCGCCAGCAACCCTGGCTCGGGGGGCGGCGCAGATACGCAGTATTTT.

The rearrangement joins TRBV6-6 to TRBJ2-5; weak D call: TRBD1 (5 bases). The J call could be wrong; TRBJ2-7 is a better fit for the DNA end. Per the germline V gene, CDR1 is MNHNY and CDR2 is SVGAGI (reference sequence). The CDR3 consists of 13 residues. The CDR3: CASSYSVRAEQYF. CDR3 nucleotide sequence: TGTGCCAGCAGTTACTCAGTCAGGGCCGAGCAGTACTTC.

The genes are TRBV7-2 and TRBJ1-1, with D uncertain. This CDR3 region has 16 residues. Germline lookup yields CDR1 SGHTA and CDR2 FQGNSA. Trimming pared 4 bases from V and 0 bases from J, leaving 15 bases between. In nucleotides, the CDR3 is TGTGCCAGCAGCTCGGTTCGGTCCTCACTGAACACTGAAGCTTTCTTT. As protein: CASSSVRSSLNTEAFF.

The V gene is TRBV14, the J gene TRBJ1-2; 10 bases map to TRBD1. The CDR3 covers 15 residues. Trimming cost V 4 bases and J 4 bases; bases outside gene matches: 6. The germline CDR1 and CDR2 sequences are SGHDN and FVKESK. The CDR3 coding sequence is TGTGCCAGCAGCCCTTGGACAGGGGGTTCCTATGGCTACACCTTC. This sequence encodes CASSPWTGGSYGYTF. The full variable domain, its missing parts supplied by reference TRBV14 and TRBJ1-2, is EAGVTQFPSHSVIEKGQTVTLRCDPISGHDNLYWYRRVMGKEIKFLLHFVKESKQDESGMPNNRFLAERTGGTYSTLKVQPAELEDSGVYFCASSPWTGGSYGYTFGSGTRLTVV.

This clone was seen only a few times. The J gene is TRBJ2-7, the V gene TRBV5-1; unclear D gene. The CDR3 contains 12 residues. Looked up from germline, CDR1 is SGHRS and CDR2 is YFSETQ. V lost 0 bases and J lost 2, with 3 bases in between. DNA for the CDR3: TGCGCCAGCAGCTTGGGAGCCTACGAGCAGTACTTC. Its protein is CASSLGAYEQYF.

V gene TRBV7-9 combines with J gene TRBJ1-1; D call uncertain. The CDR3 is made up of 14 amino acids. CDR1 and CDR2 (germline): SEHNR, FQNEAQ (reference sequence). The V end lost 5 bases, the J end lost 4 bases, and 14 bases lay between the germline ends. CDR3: CASSPRSGSTEAFF. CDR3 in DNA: TGTGCCAGCAGCCCCCGGTCTGGGAGCACTGAAGCTTTCTTT.

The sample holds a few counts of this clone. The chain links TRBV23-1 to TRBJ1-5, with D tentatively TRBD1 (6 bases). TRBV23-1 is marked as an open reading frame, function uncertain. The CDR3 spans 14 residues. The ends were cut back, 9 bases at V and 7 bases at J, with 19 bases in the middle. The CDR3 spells CARKTPEGEQPQHF. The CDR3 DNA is TGCGCCAGGAAGACTCCTGAGGGGGAACAGCCCCAGCATTTT.

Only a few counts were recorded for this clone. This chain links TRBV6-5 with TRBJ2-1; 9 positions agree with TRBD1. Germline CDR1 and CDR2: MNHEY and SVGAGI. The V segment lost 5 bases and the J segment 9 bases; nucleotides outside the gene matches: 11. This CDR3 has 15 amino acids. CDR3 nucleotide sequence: TGTGCCAGCAGTACCCCGGGACAGGGTTTCGGTGAGCAGTTCTTC. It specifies CASSTPGQGFGEQFF.

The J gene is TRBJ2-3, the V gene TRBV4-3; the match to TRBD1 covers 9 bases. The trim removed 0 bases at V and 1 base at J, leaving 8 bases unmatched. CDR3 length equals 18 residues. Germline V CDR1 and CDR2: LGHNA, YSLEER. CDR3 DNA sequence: TGCGCCAGCAGCCAAGACGCCCACAGGGGGCTCGGCACAGATACGCAGTATTTT. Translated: CASSQDAHRGLGTDTQYF.

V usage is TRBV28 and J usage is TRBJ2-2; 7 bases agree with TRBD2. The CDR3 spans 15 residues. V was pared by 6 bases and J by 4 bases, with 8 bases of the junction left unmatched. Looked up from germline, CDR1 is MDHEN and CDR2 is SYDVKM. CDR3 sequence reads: CASSPGGGGTGELFF. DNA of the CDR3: TGTGCCAGCAGCCCCGGTGGGGGGGGCACCGGGGAGCTGTTTTTT.

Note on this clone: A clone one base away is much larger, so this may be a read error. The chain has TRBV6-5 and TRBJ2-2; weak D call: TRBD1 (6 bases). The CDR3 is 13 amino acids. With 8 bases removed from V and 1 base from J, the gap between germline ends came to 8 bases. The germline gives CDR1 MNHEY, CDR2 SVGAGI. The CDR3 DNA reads TGTGCCAGCGGGGGACAGAACACCGGGGAGCTGTTTTTT. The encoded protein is CASGGQNTGELFF.

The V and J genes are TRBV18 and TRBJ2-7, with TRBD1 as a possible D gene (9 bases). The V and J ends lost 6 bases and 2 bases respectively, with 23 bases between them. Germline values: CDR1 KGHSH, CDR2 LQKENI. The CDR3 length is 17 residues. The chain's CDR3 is CASSTGLAGDRAYEQYF. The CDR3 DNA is TGTGCCAGCTCGACAGGACTAGCCGGGGACAGGGCCTACGAGCAGTACTTC.

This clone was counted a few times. The CDR3 region is CASSDGTGPRNNEQFF. CDR3 nucleotide sequence: TGCGCCAGCAGCGATGGGACTGGACCTAGAAACAATGAGCAGTTCTTC. The chain couples TRBV5-1 to TRBJ2-1; a weak D match, TRBD2 (6 bases). The V end was cut by 4 bases, the J end by 5 bases, with 19 bases between. Germline V gene sequence: CDR1 SGHRS, CDR2 YFSETQ. The CDR3 is 16 amino acids. Based on the CDR3 plus reference TRBV5-1 and TRBJ2-1, the full variable domain is KAGVTQTPRYLIKTRGQQVTLSCSPISGHRSVSWYQQTPGQGLQFLFEYFSETQRNKGNFPGRFSGRQFSNSRSEMNVSTLELGDSALYLCASSDGTGPRNNEQFFGPGTRLTVL.